One sample yielded the 18 T cell receptor beta chains listed below, sequenced in a study of human T cells and chemical hapten exposure. Time point reported: patch test 1, 2 weeks after DPC sensitization. Stated treatment: therapeutic diphenylcyclopropenone sensitization with weekly scalp DPC. A single record per CDR3 protein comes from TCRdb applying MiXCR to the RACE reads. Of 380,000 or so distinct CDR3 sequences listed, approximately 5.1% are singletons. The input for sequencing was whole blood, taken in connection with sensitization to the hapten diphenylcyclopropenone (DPC). The receptors derive from a woman in her forties or fifties with alopecia areata. Some clones in this sample may be carry-over from other donors' samples.

The CDR3 DNA reads as TGCGCCAGCAGCTTACGGGGACGCTACGAGCAGTACTTC. Protein product: CASSLRGRYEQYF. The chain uses TRBV5-1 and TRBJ2-7; D is tentatively TRBD1 or TRBD2 (5 bases each). Germline CDR1 and CDR2: SGHRS and YFSETQ. The CDR3 is 13 amino acids. Between the trimmed V and J ends, which lost 2 bases and 3 bases, there was a span of 9 bases.

The table lists this clonotype with many counts. CDR3 DNA: TGTGCCAGCAGCGTAAGTACAGGCCAGGGGACGGCTTTCTTT. This gives the protein CASSVSTGQGTAFF. The chain uses TRBV7-9 and TRBJ1-1; D might be TRBD1 (6 bases). CDR1 and CDR2 (germline): SEHNR, FQNEAQ (reference sequence). V gave up 5 bases and J gave up 11 bases, with 21 bases separating them. CDR3 size: 14 residues. Variable domain in full (rest from reference TRBV7-9 and TRBJ1-1): DTGVSQNPRHKITKRGQNVTFRCDPISEHNRLYWYRQTLGQGPEFLTYFQNEAQLEKSRLLSDRFSAERPKGSFSTLEIQRTEQGDSAMYLCASSVSTGQGTAFFGQGTRLTVV.

The V and J genes are TRBV6-5 and TRBJ1-1; 7 nucleotides align to TRBD1. Germline CDR1 MNHEY, CDR2 SVGAGI. This CDR3 has 15 residues. The ends lost 4 bases at V and 5 bases at J; junction bases unmatched: 10. CDR3 DNA: TGTGCCAGCAGTTTCAACCGACAGGGAAGGACTGAAGCTTTCTTT. This sequence encodes CASSFNRQGRTEAFF.

The chain recombines TRBV7-3 with TRBJ1-2; D is possibly TRBD1 (6 bases). CDR3 length equals 15 residues. Trimming took off 5 bases at V and 8 bases at J, with 21 bases between the two ends. Per the germline V gene, CDR1 is SGHTA and CDR2 is FQGTGA. CDR3 residues: CASSPYGGASGGYTF. In DNA, the CDR3 is TGTGCCAGCAGCCCCTATGGGGGCGCTTCGGGGGGCTACACCTTC. Full variable domain (outside the CDR3, taken from reference TRBV7-3 and TRBJ1-2): GAGVSQTPSNKVTEKGKYVELRCDPISGHTALYWYRQSLGQGPEFLIYFQGTGAADDSGLPNDRFFAVRPEGSVSTLKIQRTERGDSAVYLCASSPYGGASGGYTFGSGTRLTVV.

This clonotype was counted at least ten times. The chain has TRBV12-3 or TRBV12-4 and TRBJ1-1, with 8 nucleotides matching TRBD1. The CDR3 has 13 amino acids. V lost 6 bases to trimming and J lost 11 bases; unmatched junction nucleotides: 11. CDR3 in DNA: TGTGCCAGCAGCAATTACTTGGGACAGGAGGCTTTCTTT. Its protein is CASSNYLGQEAFF.

This clonotype has only a few counts. V gene TRBV4-2 combines with J gene TRBJ2-7, with 12 bases that match TRBD2. CDR1 and CDR2 from the germline V gene are LGHNA and YNFKEQ. This CDR3 is 15 amino acids long. J was trimmed by 0 bases and V by 5 bases; bases with no gene match: 2. The CDR3 DNA reads as TGTGCCAGCAGCTGGACTAGCGGGGACTCCTACGAGCAGTACTTC. This encodes CASSWTSGDSYEQYF.

This clonotype was detected many times. The chain is built from TRBV12-3 or TRBV12-4 and TRBJ2-7, with 11 bases that match TRBD1. V dropped 4 bases and J dropped 2; count of bases not matched to a gene: 4. The CDR3 is made up of 15 amino acids. CDR3 DNA sequence: TGTGCCAGCAGTTCCCGGGACAGGGGGACCTACGAGCAGTACTTC. Protein product: CASSSRDRGTYEQYF.

This clonotype was observed at least ten times. The chain links TRBV5-5 to TRBJ1-1; D perhaps matches TRBD1 (5 bases). Germline values: CDR1 SGHKS, CDR2 YYEKEE (reference sequence). The CDR3 is 15 residues long. The V and J ends lost 5 bases and 6 bases respectively, with 20 bases between them. CDR3: CASRATGSGPPEAFF. The CDR3 DNA follows: TGTGCCAGCAGGGCAACAGGATCGGGTCCCCCTGAAGCTTTCTTT.

Ten or more counts support this clonotype. V is TRBV12-3 or TRBV12-4 and J is TRBJ2-3; TRBD2 matches 7 bases. Losses at the gene ends were 3 bases for V and 4 bases for J; bases not matched to a gene: 4. The CDR3 has 14 residues. The CDR3 protein is CASSFGLGADTQYF. The CDR3 coding sequence is TGTGCCAGCAGTTTTGGACTAGGGGCAGATACGCAGTATTTT.

This clonotype was detected a few times. The chain employs TRBV12-5 and TRBJ2-1; TRBD2 agrees at 9 bases. The length of the CDR3 is 15 residues. Germline-derived CDR1 and CDR2 are LGHNT and FRNRAP. V gave up 6 bases and J gave up 5 bases; unmatched junction bases: 8. The chain's CDR3 is CASGSSGTSNNEQFF. Here the CDR3 DNA reads TGTGCTAGTGGGTCCTCCGGGACTAGCAACAATGAGCAGTTCTTC.

This clonotype occurred many times. The chain carries TRBV5-1 and TRBJ2-5; no clear D gene. This CDR3 is 16 amino acids long. Deletions cut 0 bases from V and 5 bases from J, with 17 bases between. Germline V CDR1 and CDR2: SGHRS, YFSETQ. CDR3 region: CASSLAQTPNRETQYF. In nucleotides, the CDR3 is TGCGCCAGCAGCTTGGCCCAGACTCCCAATAGGGAGACCCAGTACTTC.

The table lists this clonotype with a few counts. The rearrangement links TRBV27 to TRBJ1-6; D not resolved. V was trimmed by 7 bases and J by 6 bases, leaving 7 bases between them. The CDR3 is 12 amino acids. Germline CDR1 MNHEY, CDR2 SMNVEV (reference sequence). CDR3 in DNA: TGTGCCAGCAACGACGGTAATTCACCCCTCCACTTT. This translates into CASNDGNSPLHF.

Note on this clonotype: Since no conserved phenylalanine or tryptophan closes the CDR3, a read error is the likely cause. The chain has TRBV11-3 and TRBJ2-3; D assignment may be TRBD1 or TRBD2 (5 bases each). The CDR3 extends over 16 amino acids. Germline V gives CDR1 SGHNT, CDR2 YENEEA. V was cut by 5 bases and J by 0 bases, with 15 bases left in between. CDR3 sequence (DNA): TGTGCCAGCAGCCTGGACGGGGCGGTGAGCACAGATACGCAGTATTCT. This encodes CASSLDGAVSTDTQYS.

Many counts were recorded for this clonotype. This chain uses TRBV9 with TRBJ1-5; D not certain. Trimming removed 4 bases from V and 1 base from J, with 9 bases in between. Germline lookup yields CDR1 SGDLS and CDR2 YYNGEE. The length of the CDR3 is 14 residues. The CDR3 here is CASSPDESNQPQHF. CDR3 nucleotide sequence: TGTGCCAGCAGCCCGGACGAGAGCAATCAGCCCCAGCATTTT.

There are many counts of this clonotype. This chain links TRBV7-9 with TRBJ1-1; D remains unclear. With 3 bases removed from V and 1 base from J, the gap between germline ends came to 9 bases. This CDR3 comprises 14 residues. Germline CDR1 reads SEHNR; CDR2 reads FQNEAQ (reference sequence). The CDR3 reads CASSFFQENTEAFF. CDR3 bases: TGTGCCAGCAGCTTTTTTCAGGAGAACACTGAAGCTTTCTTT.

The sample holds many counts of this clonotype. The chain couples TRBV6-2 or TRBV6-3 to TRBJ2-3, with TRBD2 matching over 11 bases. J gave up 1 base and V 6 bases, and 9 bases lay outside the gene matches. This CDR3 is 17 amino acids long. Germline values: CDR1 MNHEY, CDR2 SVGEGT. The CDR3 protein is CASRLAGDGGGTDTQYF. DNA for the CDR3: TGTGCCAGCAGACTAGCGGGAGACGGAGGGGGCACAGATACGCAGTATTTT.

In this sample, this clonotype turned up a few times. DNA of the CDR3: TGTGCCAGCAGTTACACCCGTATAATTCAGCCCCAGCATTTT. Its protein is CASSYTRIIQPQHF. The chain joins TRBV6-2 or TRBV6-3 to TRBJ1-5; D ambiguous. Germline V gene lookup returns CDR1 MNHEY and CDR2 SVGEGT. The CDR3 has 14 residues. V lost 2 bases, J lost 6 bases, and 11 bases lay in between.

This clonotype was picked up many times. The chain links TRBV20-1 to TRBJ2-3; perhaps D is TRBD1 or TRBD2 (6 bases each). The germline V gene encodes CDR1 DFQATT and CDR2 SNEGSKA (reference sequence). The V and J ends lost 2 bases and 1 base respectively, with 19 bases between them. The CDR3 runs 17 residues. CDR3 protein: CSARLGASRGRTDTQYF. The CDR3, as DNA: TGCAGTGCTAGATTGGGGGCATCACGGGGGCGCACAGATACGCAGTATTTT.